Below are 5 T cell receptor beta chains sequenced from a single sample in a study of blood T cells in healthy people across ages (dated by TCRdb to 2015 to 2017). Library preparation used 5' RACE. Instrument on record: Illumina HiSeq 2500. A second PCR of roughly 7 to 11 cycles was run with a J-beta primer mix and a sample-barcoded 5' primer. TCRdb redid the processing of the public reads, applying fastp at Q25 and MiXCR, and retained in-frame beta chains. Duplicate CDR3 protein sequences are folded into a single record with the most common DNA and genes. The sample records under 1 million distinct CDR3 sequences, 40% to 50% of which are singletons. Together, the top ten hold under 20% of the sample. Sample: blood. The receptor source for this set is a man aged 55-75 years in good health.

V usage is TRBV7-2 and J usage is TRBJ2-3; D is unclear. The ends were cut back, 1 base at V and 0 bases at J, with 8 bases in the middle. CDR1 and CDR2 from the germline V gene are SGHTA and FQGNSA. The CDR3 has 15 amino acids. This CDR3 reads CASSLDGHSTDTQYF. The CDR3 nucleotides read TGTGCCAGCAGCTTAGACGGCCATAGCACAGATACGCAGTATTTT.

This clonotype showed up just a few times. The CDR3 DNA sequence: TGTGCCAGCAGCGAAGACAGGTGGGAGACCCAGTACTTC. Its protein product is CASSEDRWETQYF. The chain combines TRBV11-2 with TRBJ2-5, with a weak D call TRBD1 (6 bases). The V gene's germline CDR1 is SGHAT and CDR2 FQNNGV. The V gene lost 5 bases and the J gene lost 5 bases, with 12 bases spanning the gap. The CDR3 sequence is 13 residues long.

CDR3 nucleotide sequence: TGCAGTGCTGGGACAGGGGCGATTGATGAGCAGTTCTTC. Translating it yields CSAGTGAIDEQFF. The chain recombines TRBV20-1 with TRBJ2-1; 10 bases fit TRBD1. Trimming at V came to 5 bases and at J to 8 bases, leaving 6 bases not matched to a gene. The CDR3 is made up of 13 amino acids. Germline V gene data show CDR1 as DFQATT and CDR2 as SNEGSKA (reference sequence).

This clonotype has just a few counts. J is TRBJ2-3 and V is TRBV11-2, with TRBD2 identical over 10 bases. V shed 4 bases and J 1 base; nucleotides not matched to a gene: 5. In germline, CDR1 is SGHAT, CDR2 FQNNGV. The CDR3 runs to 16 residues. The CDR3 DNA follows: TGTGCCAGCAGCTACGCTAGCGGGGGACGCACAGATACGCAGTATTTT. It specifies CASSYASGGRTDTQYF.

The chain uses TRBV2 and TRBJ1-4; D is uncertain. The germline V gene has CDR1 SNHLY and CDR2 FYNNEI. This CDR3 has 13 amino acids. V lost 1 base, J lost 7 bases, and 7 bases lay in between. In nucleotides, the CDR3 is TGTGCCAGCAGTGAAGATACCACTGAAAAACTGTTTTTT. Amino acids: CASSEDTTEKLFF.